The 14 T cell receptor beta chains in this list originate from one sample, sequenced in a study of blood T cell repertoires in COVID-19. Measured with immunoSEQ multiplex PCR; TCRdb has only the in-frame clones, and not every one. The repertoire has about 270,000 clones, 83% of them found once; the top ten carry approximately 10%. Sequencing was carried out using peripheral blood. These receptor sequences come from a woman in her forties or fifties who had recovered from COVID-19.

The chain has TRBV18 and TRBJ2-6, with 9 bases identical to TRBD1. There are 18 residues in the CDR3. CDR1 is KGHSH and CDR2 is LQKENI in the germline V gene. The trim removed 6 bases at V and 1 base at J, leaving 10 bases unmatched. The CDR3 DNA follows: TGTGCCAGCTCCCGAGGACAGGGGTTAAGGTCTGGGGCCAACGTCCTGACTTTC. Its protein product is CASSRGQGLRSGANVLTF.

The chain has TRBV28 and TRBJ2-7; 8 bases align to TRBD2. This CDR3 is built from 15 residues. CDR1 MDHEN and CDR2 SYDVKM come from the germline V gene. The V gene end was trimmed by 4 bases and the J gene end by 4 bases; junction bases not matched to a gene: 9. CDR3 amino acids: CASSYPGTSSYEQYF. CDR3 in DNA: TGTGCCAGCAGTTACCCCGGGACTAGTTCGTACGAGCAGTACTTC.

This chain connects TRBV13 to TRBJ2-1, with a weak D call TRBD2 (5 bases). V dropped 5 bases and J dropped 6 bases, with 20 bases sitting between them. Germline values: CDR1 PRHDT, CDR2 FYEKMQ (reference sequence). This CDR3 spans 16 amino acids. The CDR3 region is CASSAPGVPARNEQFF. The CDR3 nucleotides read TGTGCCAGCAGCGCCCCCGGGGTACCGGCTCGCAATGAGCAGTTCTTC.

This chain links TRBV9 with TRBJ2-1; no definite D call. Germline CDR1 reads SGDLS; CDR2 reads YYNGEE. The CDR3 is made up of 14 amino acids. Trimming took 0 bases from V and 9 from J, leaving 13 bases between them. Here the CDR3 DNA reads TGTGCCAGCAGCGTAGCTACGAGTCGGGTTGAGCAGTTCTTC. It specifies CASSVATSRVEQFF.

V and J are TRBV15 and TRBJ1-2, with TRBD1 identical over 7 bases. The J segment lost 5 bases and the V segment lost 3 bases, leaving 9 bases of the junction unmatched. CDR3 length: 15 amino acids. The germline V gene encodes CDR1 LNHNV and CDR2 YYDKDF (reference sequence). This CDR3 reads CATSRDRSSAYGYTF. CDR3 coding DNA: TGTGCCACCAGCAGGGACAGGAGCAGCGCTTATGGCTACACCTTC.

This chain connects TRBV12-5 to TRBJ2-7; possibly TRBD2 for D (5 bases). With 1 base removed from V and 2 bases from J, the gap between germline ends came to 12 bases. This CDR3 has 15 residues. Germline V gene data show CDR1 as LGHNT and CDR2 as FRNRAP. The CDR3 sequence is CASGLDLGLPYEQYF. The DNA for the CDR3 is TGTGCTAGTGGTTTGGACCTCGGACTTCCCTACGAGCAGTACTTC.

This clone occurred once. The J gene is TRBJ2-3, the V gene TRBV18; TRBD1 matches at 10 bases. V lost 3 bases to trimming and J lost 5 bases; unmatched junction nucleotides: 5. Germline CDR1 reads KGHSH; CDR2 reads LQKENI. This CDR3 has 15 residues. CDR3 nucleotide sequence: TGTGCCAGCTCACCCCCGGACAGGGGGAGAGATACGCAGTATTTT. It yields the protein CASSPPDRGRDTQYF. The whole variable domain, remainder taken from reference TRBV18 and TRBJ2-3, is NAGVMQNPRHLVRRRGQEARLRCSPMKGHSHVYWYRQLPEEGLKFMVYLQKENIIDESGMPKERFSAEFPKEGPSILRIQQVVRGDSAAYFCASSPPDRGRDTQYFGPGTRLTVL.

The chain is built from TRBV10-3 and TRBJ1-2; D gene ambiguous. The germline V gene has CDR1 ENHRY and CDR2 SYGVKD. Between the trimmed V and J ends, which lost 3 bases and 4 bases, there was a span of 18 bases. The CDR3 runs to 16 residues. Here the CDR3 reads CAISEGDPFAGYGYTF. The CDR3, as DNA: TGTGCCATCAGTGAAGGAGACCCTTTCGCTGGCTATGGCTACACCTTC.

V usage is TRBV4-2 and J usage is TRBJ1-1, with 7 bases matching TRBD1. V trimming: 4 bases; J trimming: 3 bases; junction bases outside the gene matches: 5. In germline, CDR1 is LGHNA, CDR2 YNFKEQ. The CDR3 is 14 amino acids. The DNA for the CDR3 is TGTGCCAGCAGCCTACGACAGGGAGACACTGAAGCTTTCTTT. It yields the protein CASSLRQGDTEAFF.

The V gene is TRBV6-5, the J gene TRBJ2-1; 7 bases match TRBD2. V shed 0 bases and J 6 bases; nucleotides not matched to a gene: 5. This CDR3 contains 15 residues. Looked up from germline, CDR1 is MNHEY and CDR2 is SVGAGI. DNA for the CDR3: TGTGCCAGCAGTTACTCCTTAGCGGGTTTCAATGAGCAGTTCTTC. This encodes CASSYSLAGFNEQFF.

The V call is TRBV5-6, the J call TRBJ2-7; D perhaps matches TRBD1 (6 bases). CDR1 and CDR2 from the germline V gene are SGHDT and YYEEEE. The CDR3 is 14 residues long. Trimming pared 2 bases from V and 2 bases from J, leaving 11 bases between. The CDR3 protein is CASSFGQGTYEQYF. Written as DNA, the CDR3 is TGTGCCAGCAGCTTTGGGCAGGGGACCTACGAGCAGTACTTC.

The chain employs TRBV7-2 and TRBJ1-1; 9 bases match TRBD1. The trim removed 5 bases at V and 4 bases at J, leaving 5 bases unmatched. Germline V gene sequence: CDR1 SGHTA, CDR2 FQGNSA. The CDR3 extends over 14 amino acids. The CDR3 loop reads CASSRDRVSTEAFF. The CDR3 nucleotides read TGTGCCAGCAGCAGGGACAGGGTATCCACTGAAGCTTTCTTT. Full variable domain (rest looked up from reference TRBV7-2 and TRBJ1-1): GAGVSQSPSNKVTEKGKDVELRCDPISGHTALYWYRQSLGQGLEFLIYFQGNSAPDKSGLPSDRFSAERTGGSVSTLTIQRTQQEDSAVYLCASSRDRVSTEAFFGQGTRLTVV.

This clone turned up a few times. The chain has TRBV28 and TRBJ1-5, with D possibly TRBD1 on 5 matching bases. V was clipped by 6 bases and J by 13 bases, with 16 bases between them. The CDR3 runs to 12 residues. Per germline, CDR1 MDHEN and CDR2 SYDVKM. CDR3: CASSPGHHRQHF. DNA for the CDR3: TGTGCCAGCAGCCCAGGACACCACCGACAGCATTTT.

V and J are TRBV7-8 and TRBJ1-4, with D uncertain. V shed 5 bases and J shed 6 bases, with 10 bases lying between them. Germline CDR1 reads SGHVS; CDR2 reads FQNEAQ. This CDR3 is built from 13 residues. The CDR3 DNA is TGTGCCAGCAGCATCGACTATTATGAAAAACTGTTTTTT. Translating gives CASSIDYYEKLFF.